Sequencing of this T cell receptor beta chain was carried out in a study of T cells in narcolepsy. Findings and limits, study-wide: Comparing one patient's CSF and blood CD4+ clonotypes highlighted HCRT- and TRIB2-specific autoreactive clonotypes. Autoreactive clone sequences were missing from some blood memory CD4+ repertoires.

The CDR3 is 14 residues long. Per germline, CDR1 SGHAT and CDR2 FQNNGV. Trimming removed 1 base from V and 5 bases from J, with 10 bases in between. Sequencing was performed with immunoSEQ multiplex PCR; in TCRdb, only in-frame clones are kept and a portion is missing. This sample has some 15,000 clones, with 65% to 90% found just once. Notes on this clone: Its antigen is not known.

Sequenced input: memory (CD45RA-) CD4+ T cells from blood. This receptor was taken from a human donor in good health. The chain uses TRBV11-2 and TRBJ2-3; the D gene is possibly TRBD2 (5 bases). CDR3 nucleotide sequence: TGTGCCAGCAGCTTAGGAGGGTTGGAAGATACGCAGTATTTT. Translated: CASSLGGLEDTQYF. The full variable domain, its missing parts supplied by reference TRBV11-2 and TRBJ2-3, is EAGVAQSPRYKIIEKRQSVAFWCNPISGHATLYWYQQILGQGPKLLIQFQNNGVVDDSQLPKDRFSAERLKGVDSTLKIQPAKLEDSAVYLCASSLGGLEDTQYFGPGTRLTVL.